This T cell receptor beta chain was captured in a study of T cells expressing NK-cell markers. Across the study: Sorted CD3+CD56+NKG2C+, CD3+CD56+NKG2C- and CD3+CD56-NKG2C+ T cells provided the TCR beta repertoires.

This CDR3 spans 14 amino acids. Looked up from germline, CDR1 is SGDLS and CDR2 is YYNGEE. TCRdb reprocessed the 5' RACE reads; each CDR3 protein has one entry and no DNA is given. Reported are roughly 390,000 distinct CDR3 sequences; the ten largest clones contain about 10%. The J gene is TRBJ2-2, the V gene TRBV9. The sequence was obtained from a woman aged 45 to 65 in good health. The sequenced sample was blood T cells: a sorted CD56 or NKG2C T cell subset, CD4+ or CD8+ T cells, or bulk PBMC T cells (not recorded which). The chain's CDR3 is CASNRETGTGELFF.